This TCR beta chain was recorded in a study of cytomegalovirus exposure and HLA in healthy donors. At the level of the study: Unique TCRs numbering about 87 million, obtained from HLA-typed donors, made up an early data release.

Study-level findings and limits: Versus the roughly 670-donor mean, an Asian-associated ancestry cluster reportedly showed fewer N-insertions in a later analysis. Researchers reported that three CMV-associated chains were confirmed in vitro as CMV antigen-specific. The classifier, whose performance was assessed in both the original and validation cohorts, reportedly diagnosed cytomegalovirus status with high specificity and sensitivity.

J was trimmed by 6 bases and V by 4 bases; bases with no gene match: 4. The germline V gene encodes CDR1 SGHRS and CDR2 YFSETQ. The CDR3 covers 13 residues. Concerning this clone: Its target is unknown.

PCR primers comprised 60 Vbeta and 13 Jbeta primers. The method was immunoSEQ multiplex PCR; TCRdb's version includes in-frame clones alone and lacks a portion of them. The data hold approximately 210,000 clones, with 75% to 80% observed a single time. The receptor comes from a male donor in good health and CMV-seronegative. The specimen was PBMCs. This rearrangement joins TRBV5-1 to TRBJ2-7, with 10 bases aligning to TRBD2. The CDR3: CASSSRTSGEQYF. As DNA, the CDR3 is TGCGCCAGCAGCAGTAGGACTAGCGGCGAGCAGTACTTC.